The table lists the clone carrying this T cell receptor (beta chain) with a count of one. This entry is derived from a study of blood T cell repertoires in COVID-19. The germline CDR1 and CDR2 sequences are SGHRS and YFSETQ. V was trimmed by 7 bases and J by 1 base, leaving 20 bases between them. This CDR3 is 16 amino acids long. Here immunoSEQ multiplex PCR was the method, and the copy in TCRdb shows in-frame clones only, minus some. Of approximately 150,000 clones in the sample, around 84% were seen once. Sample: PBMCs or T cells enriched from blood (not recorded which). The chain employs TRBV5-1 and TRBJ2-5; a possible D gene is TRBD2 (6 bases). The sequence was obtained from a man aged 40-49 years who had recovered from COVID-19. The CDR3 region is CASSAGSQGTQETQYF. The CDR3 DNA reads TGCGCCAGCTCGGCGGGGAGCCAGGGTACCCAAGAGACCCAGTACTTC.